The rows below give T cell receptor beta chains drawn from one sample of a study of blood T cell repertoires in COVID-19. Produced via immunoSEQ multiplex PCR; TCRdb's table is partial and in-frame only. The sample has just under 300,000 clones; 70% to 90% are singletons. The sample taken for sequencing was peripheral blood. The receptors come from a man between 70 and 80 years old with acute or convalescent COVID-19. The CDR3 runs from the conserved cysteine through the conserved F or W. D genes are given only for firm matches. The listing skips clone size in some rows; elsewhere it reads once, few, many or a size class.

NA,TRBV7-2,TRBJ1-5,NA,TGTGCCAGCAGCTTATCTGGGGGCTTGAATCAGCCCCAGCATTTT,CASSLSGGLNQPQHF
NA,TRBV10-3,TRBJ1-5,TRBD1,TGTGCCATCAGTGAGGGGGCAGGGGGCGGTCAGCCCCAGCATTTT,CAISEGAGGGQPQHF
NA,TRBV4-2,TRBJ2-7,TRBD2,TGTGCCAGCAGCCAAGATCCAGCTAGCGGGAGCCGATACTTC,CASSQDPASGSRYF
NA,TRBV6-1,TRBJ2-7,TRBD1,TGTGCCAGCAGTGATACAGGGGGCCCCTACGAGCAGTACTTC,CASSDTGGPYEQYF
NA,TRBV28,TRBJ1-6,NA,TGTGCCAGCAGTTGGCTAAAGGGACACTATAATTCACCCCTCCACTTT,CASSWLKGHYNSPLHF
NA,TRBV11-2,TRBJ1-2,TRBD1,TGTGCCAGCAGCCCCGGACAGGGGTATGGCTACACCTTC,CASSPGQGYGYTF
NA,TRBV6-4,TRBJ2-3,TRBD2,TGTGCCAGCAGTCCCCGGGGGGAATTCACAGATACGCAGTATTTT,CASSPRGEFTDTQYF
NA,TRBV29-1,TRBJ2-3,NA,TGCAGCGTTGATAATCAGGGGTATACGCAGTATTTT,CSVDNQGYTQYF
NA,TRBV2,TRBJ1-2,TRBD1,TGTGCCAGCACTTGGACAGGGCAGGGCTATGGCTACACCTTC,CASTWTGQGYGYTF
NA,TRBV4-3,TRBJ2-5,NA,TGCGCCAGCAGCCAAGGATTAGGATTCTCCCTAGCACAAGAGACCCAGTACTTC,CASSQGLGFSLAQETQYF
NA,TRBV4-3,TRBJ2-3,TRBD2,TGCGCCAGCAGCCAAGATTACCGGACTAGCGGGGCAATCACAGATACGCAGTATTTT,CASSQDYRTSGAITDTQYF
NA,TRBV5-5,TRBJ1-6,NA,TGTGCCAGCAGCCTGCCGGGGTTGAATTCACCCCTCCACTTT,CASSLPGLNSPLHF
NA,TRBV6-2/TRBV6-3,TRBJ1-2,NA,TGTGCCAGCAGTTACACGGGGTTCAACTATGGCTACACCTTC,CASSYTGFNYGYTF
NA,TRBV2,TRBJ2-3,NA,TGTGCCAGTAGGGTCGAAGGGGGATGGGGAGATACGCAGTATTTT,CASRVEGGWGDTQYF
NA,TRBV3-1/TRBV3-2,TRBJ1-6,TRBD1,TGTGCCAGCAGCCAAGGACAGGGTTGGGATTCACCCCTCCACTTT,CASSQGQGWDSPLHF
NA,TRBV6-1,TRBJ1-5,NA,TGTGCCAGCAGTGAACAGGGTTTGGCTAGCAATCAGCCCCAGCATTTT,CASSEQGLASNQPQHF
NA,TRBV9,TRBJ2-7,TRBD2,TGTGCCAGCAGCCGACTAGCGAATGGGTACGAGCAGTACTTC,CASSRLANGYEQYF
NA,TRBV6-5,TRBJ1-1,NA,TGTGCCAGCAGTTCCACGAGGGCCCTTGGGAACACTGAAGCTTTCTTT,CASSSTRALGNTEAFF
NA,TRBV10-2,TRBJ1-5,NA,TGCGCCAGCAGTCCAACCGGGAATCAGCCCCAGCATTTT,CASSPTGNQPQHF
once,TRBV6-1,TRBJ2-1,NA,TGTGCCAGCAGTGATTTGGGACTTACGAGCCTTCGGGAGCAGTTCTTC,CASSDLGLTSLREQFF
NA,TRBV20-1,TRBJ1-3,NA,TGCAGTGCTAGTTCTAACGGGGACACCATATATTTT,CSASSNGDTIYF
NA,TRBV27,TRBJ2-7,NA,TGTGCCACCTCTATCCGGGACGGGGAGGACGAGCAGTACTTC,CATSIRDGEDEQYF
NA,TRBV15,TRBJ2-2,NA,TGTGCCAGCCGCGATTCTCAGCTCGCGACGGGGAACACCGGGGAGCTGTTTTTT,CASRDSQLATGNTGELFF
NA,TRBV7-3,TRBJ1-2,TRBD1,TGTGCCAGCAGCTCCGAGGGGGCCCGAATTTCTCCTCACTATGGCTACACCTTC,CASSSEGARISPHYGYTF
NA,TRBV6-2/TRBV6-3,TRBJ2-1,NA,TGTGCCAGCAGTTACTACTCCCCCTCCTACAATGAGCAGTTCTTC,CASSYYSPSYNEQFF